This T cell receptor (beta chain) was found in a study of T cell repertoires in cytomegalovirus infection. Study-level background: It was the public TCR beta signatures that indicated both CMV infection and matching HLA type. Study observations and caveats: Cumulated frequencies of public TCR beta families served to identify carriers of CMV plus the relevant HLA. HLA-C-restricted CMV-specific TCR beta clonotypes prevailed in the ex vivo response.

This clonotype was detected ten times or more. Its antigen is unidentified. The CDR3 has 14 amino acids. V gave up 4 bases and J gave up 1 base; unmatched junction bases: 3. CDR1 and CDR2 from the germline V gene are ENHRY and SYGVKD. From the reads, TCRdb called clonotypes with MiXCR, one entry per CDR3 protein. There are more than 85,000 distinct CDR3 sequences in the sample; approximately 15% occur only once, and 6.5% to 9.5% lies in the top ten. Sequencing used PBMCs. This receptor was obtained from a human donor in good health (CMV status not recorded). Some clones in this sample may be carry-over from other donors' samples. The rearrangement uses TRBV10-3 and TRBJ1-1; TRBD1 matches 7 bases. The CDR3: CAISGGDRNTEAFF. CDR3 DNA: TGTGCCATCAGTGGGGGGGACAGGAACACTGAAGCTTTCTTT.